This TCR beta chain appears in the sequencing data of a study of T-cell reconstitution after alpha-beta-depleted transplantation in children. V shed 5 bases and J shed 0 bases, with 11 bases lying between them. The length of the CDR3 is 15 residues. From germline, CDR1 is MDHEN and CDR2 SYDVKM. For TCRbeta, the library was prepared with unique molecular identifiers. MiXCR, applied by TCRdb to the PCR reads, yields one record per CDR3 protein. The sample contains roughly 220,000 distinct CDR3 sequences, more than 10% of which appear only once. The J gene is TRBJ1-5, the V gene TRBV28, with D perhaps TRBD1 (5 bases). This receptor was identified in a human donor who donated a stem cell graft to a child with acute lymphoblastic leukemia. Sequences were derived from PBMCs from the stem cell graft donor, sampled from the stem cell graft. The CDR3 sequence is CASSRGGSSNQPQHF. The CDR3 nucleotides are TGTGCCAGCAGTCGGGGGGGATCTAGCAATCAGCCCCAGCATTTT. Full variable domain (rest looked up from reference TRBV28 and TRBJ1-5): DVKVTQSSRYLVKRTGEKVFLECVQDMDHENMFWYRQDPGLGLRLIYFSYDVKMKEKGDIPEGYSVSREKKERFSLILESASTNQTSMYLCASSRGGSSNQPQHFGDGTRLSIL.